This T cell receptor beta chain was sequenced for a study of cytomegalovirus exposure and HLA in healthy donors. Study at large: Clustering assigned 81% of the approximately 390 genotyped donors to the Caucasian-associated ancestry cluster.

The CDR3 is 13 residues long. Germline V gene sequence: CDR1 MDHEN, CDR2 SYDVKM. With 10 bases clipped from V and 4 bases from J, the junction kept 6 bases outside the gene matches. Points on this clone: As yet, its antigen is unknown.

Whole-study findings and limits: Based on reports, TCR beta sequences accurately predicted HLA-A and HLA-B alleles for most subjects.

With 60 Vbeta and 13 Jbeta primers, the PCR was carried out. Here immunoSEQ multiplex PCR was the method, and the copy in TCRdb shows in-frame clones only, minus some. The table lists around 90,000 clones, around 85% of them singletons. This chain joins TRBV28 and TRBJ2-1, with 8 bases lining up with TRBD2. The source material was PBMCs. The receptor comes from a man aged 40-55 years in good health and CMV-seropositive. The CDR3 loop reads CATRTSWYNEQFF. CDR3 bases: TGTGCCACACGGACTAGCTGGTACAATGAGCAGTTCTTC.